Shown below are 8 T cell receptor beta chains from a single sample sequenced in a study of TIL therapy for anti-PD-1-resistant metastatic lung cancer (dated by TCRdb to about 2021). The immunoSEQ v3 hsTCRB kit was used to amplify TCR beta CDR3 regions from genomic DNA through bias-controlled multiplex PCR. Held by TCRdb, this immuneACCESS table contains in-frame sequences only and omits some clones. Under half of the omission traces to an unresolved V gene where checked; the cause of the rest is unknown. The sample table lists roughly 20,000 clones, around three quarters of them with a count of one. The ten most abundant clones make up about 2.1% of the sample. Reading the label with the study, this specimen's time point is: pre-treatment sample, taken before nivolumab and TIL therapy. This material consisted of blood, taken at baseline. These TCRs come from a person between 30 and 80 years old with non-small cell lung cancer.

V usage is TRBV19 and J usage is TRBJ1-2, with D maybe TRBD1 (5 bases). V was pared by 3 bases and J by 7 bases, with 15 bases between. Per germline, CDR1 LNHDA and CDR2 SQIVND (reference sequence). This CDR3 has 14 residues. The DNA for the CDR3 is TGTGCCAGTAGTATCGGGACGGAGGGGATTGGCTACACCTTC. It codes for CASSIGTEGIGYTF.

The chain joins TRBV2 to TRBJ2-2; D gene unclear. The CDR3 spans 11 residues. In germline, CDR1 is SNHLY, CDR2 FYNNEI. The ends were cut back, 2 bases at V and 7 bases at J, with 2 bases in the middle. CDR3 bases: TGTGCCAGCAGTGAATACGGGGAGCTGTTTTTT. It yields the protein CASSEYGELFF.

The rearrangement links TRBV19 to TRBJ1-1; the D is unclear. Trimming took off 3 bases at V and 3 bases at J, with 5 bases between the two ends. The CDR3 is 12 residues long. Germline V gene lookup returns CDR1 LNHDA and CDR2 SQIVND (reference sequence). The CDR3 nucleotides are TGTGCCAGTAGTATTCTGGACACTGAAGCTTTCTTT. Its translation: CASSILDTEAFF.

The chain combines TRBV10-3 with TRBJ2-1, with 8 bases identical to TRBD2. The CDR3 has 14 amino acids. V lost 6 bases to trimming and J lost 3 bases; unmatched junction nucleotides: 4. Germline lookup yields CDR1 ENHRY and CDR2 SYGVKD. CDR3 in amino acids: CAISLSGNYNEQFF. The CDR3 DNA reads as TGTGCCATCAGCCTTAGCGGGAACTACAATGAGCAGTTCTTC.

This rearrangement joins TRBV12-3 or TRBV12-4 to TRBJ1-4, with TRBD1 as a possible D gene (5 bases). Trimming stripped 6 bases from V and 8 bases from J, with 13 bases between. This CDR3 has 13 amino acids. The CDR3 spells CASSLDGGEKLFF. DNA for the CDR3: TGTGCCAGCAGCCTGGACGGGGGGGAAAAACTGTTTTTT.

CDR3 residues: CASSELQAGELFF. The CDR3 DNA reads TGTGCCAGCAGTGAATTACAGGCAGGGGAGCTGTTTTTT. This sequence joins TRBV6-1 and TRBJ2-2; the D gene is possibly TRBD1 (5 bases). The CDR3 runs 13 residues. The V end was cut by 2 bases, the J end by 8 bases, with 9 bases between. Germline CDR1 reads MNHNS; CDR2 reads SASEGT.

This clone showed up just a few times. V gene TRBV7-9 combines with J gene TRBJ1-5; D is perhaps TRBD1 (5 bases). The CDR3 covers 14 residues. V was clipped by 5 bases and J by 6 bases, with 14 bases between them. CDR1 is SEHNR and CDR2 is FQNEAQ in the germline V gene (reference sequence). CDR3 sequence (DNA): TGTGCCAGCAGCCCCCCGGGGAGGGGTCAGCCCCAGCATTTT. As protein: CASSPPGRGQPQHF.

V is TRBV5-1 and J is TRBJ1-2, with a weak D call TRBD1 (5 bases). The length of the CDR3 is 13 residues. Trimming left V 5 bases short and J 4 bases short, with 12 bases between. Germline V gene data show CDR1 as SGHRS and CDR2 as YFSETQ. CDR3 in amino acids: CASRLSRGYGYTF. CDR3 DNA sequence: TGCGCCAGCAGACTGTCAAGGGGCTATGGCTACACCTTC.